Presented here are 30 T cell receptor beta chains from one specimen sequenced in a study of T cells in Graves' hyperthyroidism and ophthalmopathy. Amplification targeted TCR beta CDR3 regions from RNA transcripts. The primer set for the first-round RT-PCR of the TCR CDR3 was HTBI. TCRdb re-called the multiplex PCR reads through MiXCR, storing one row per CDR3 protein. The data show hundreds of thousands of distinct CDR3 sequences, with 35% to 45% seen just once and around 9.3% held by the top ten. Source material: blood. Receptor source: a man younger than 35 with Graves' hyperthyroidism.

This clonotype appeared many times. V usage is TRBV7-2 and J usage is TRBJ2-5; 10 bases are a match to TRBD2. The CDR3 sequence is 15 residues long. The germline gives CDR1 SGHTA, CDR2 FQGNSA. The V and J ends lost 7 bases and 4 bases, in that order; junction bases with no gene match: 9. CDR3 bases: TGTGCCAGCACCCCAGGTCCTAGCGGGGGAGAGACCCAGTACTTC. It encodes CASTPGPSGGETQYF.

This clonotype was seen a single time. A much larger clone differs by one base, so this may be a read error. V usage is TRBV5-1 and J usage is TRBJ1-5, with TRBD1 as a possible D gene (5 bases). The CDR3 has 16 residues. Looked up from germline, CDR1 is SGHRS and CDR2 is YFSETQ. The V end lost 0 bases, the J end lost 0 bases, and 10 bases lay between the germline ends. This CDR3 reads CASSLETGHSNQPQHF. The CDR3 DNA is TGCGCCAGCAGCTTGGAAACAGGCCATAGCAATCAGCCCCAGCATTTT.

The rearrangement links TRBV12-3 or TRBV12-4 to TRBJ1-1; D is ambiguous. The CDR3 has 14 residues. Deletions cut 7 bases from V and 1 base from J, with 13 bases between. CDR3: CASTADGPNTEAFF. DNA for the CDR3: TGTGCCAGCACCGCGGACGGACCGAACACTGAAGCTTTCTTT.

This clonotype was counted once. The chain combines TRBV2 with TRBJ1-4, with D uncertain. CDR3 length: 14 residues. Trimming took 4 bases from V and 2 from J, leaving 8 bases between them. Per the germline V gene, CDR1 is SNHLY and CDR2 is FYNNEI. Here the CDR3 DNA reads TGTGCCAGCAGTGTTGGGATTACTAATGAAAAACTGTTTTTT. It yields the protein CASSVGITNEKLFF. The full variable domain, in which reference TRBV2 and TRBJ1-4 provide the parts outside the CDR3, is EPEVTQTPSHQVTQMGQEVILRCVPISNHLYFYWYRQILGQKVEFLVSFYNNEISEKSEIFDDQFSVERPDGSNFTLKIRSTKLEDSAMYFCASSVGITNEKLFFGSGTQLSVL.

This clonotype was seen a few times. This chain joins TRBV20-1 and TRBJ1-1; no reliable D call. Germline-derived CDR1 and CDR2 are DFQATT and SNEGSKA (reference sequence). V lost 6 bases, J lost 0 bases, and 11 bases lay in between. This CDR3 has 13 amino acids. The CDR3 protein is CSALGPLNTEAFF. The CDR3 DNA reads TGCAGTGCCCTTGGGCCCTTGAACACTGAAGCTTTCTTT.

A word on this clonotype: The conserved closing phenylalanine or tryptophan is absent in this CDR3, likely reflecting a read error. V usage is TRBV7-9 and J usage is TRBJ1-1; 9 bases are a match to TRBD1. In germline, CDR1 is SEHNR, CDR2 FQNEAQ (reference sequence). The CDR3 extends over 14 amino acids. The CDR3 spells CASSPDRGRTDAFI. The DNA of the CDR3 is TGTGCCAGCAGCCCCGACAGGGGGAGAACTGACGCTTTCATT.

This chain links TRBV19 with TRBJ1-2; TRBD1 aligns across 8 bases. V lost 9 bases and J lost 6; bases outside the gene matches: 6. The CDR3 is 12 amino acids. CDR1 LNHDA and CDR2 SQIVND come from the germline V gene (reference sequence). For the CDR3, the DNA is TGTGCCAGCTGGACAGGGCTCAATGGCTACACCTTC. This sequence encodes CASWTGLNGYTF.

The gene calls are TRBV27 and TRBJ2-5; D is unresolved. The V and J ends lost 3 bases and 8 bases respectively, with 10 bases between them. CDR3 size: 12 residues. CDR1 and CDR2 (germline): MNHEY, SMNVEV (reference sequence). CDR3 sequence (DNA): TGTGCCAGCAGTTTCGTTGACGGAACCCAGTACTTC. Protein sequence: CASSFVDGTQYF.

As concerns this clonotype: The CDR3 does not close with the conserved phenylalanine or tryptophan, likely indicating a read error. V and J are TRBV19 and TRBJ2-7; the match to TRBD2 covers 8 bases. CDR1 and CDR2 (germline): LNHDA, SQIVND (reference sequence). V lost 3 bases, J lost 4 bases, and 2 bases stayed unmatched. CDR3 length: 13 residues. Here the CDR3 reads CASSMPGGYEQYS. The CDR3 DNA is TGTGCCAGTAGTATGCCGGGGGGGTACGAGCAGTACTCC.

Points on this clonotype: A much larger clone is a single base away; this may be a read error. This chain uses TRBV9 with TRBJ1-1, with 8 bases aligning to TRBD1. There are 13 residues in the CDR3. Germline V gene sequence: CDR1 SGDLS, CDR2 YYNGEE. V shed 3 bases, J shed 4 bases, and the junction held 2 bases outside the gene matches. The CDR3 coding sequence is TGTGCCAGCAGCGCGGGACAGGCCACTGAAGCTTTCTTT. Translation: CASSAGQATEAFF.

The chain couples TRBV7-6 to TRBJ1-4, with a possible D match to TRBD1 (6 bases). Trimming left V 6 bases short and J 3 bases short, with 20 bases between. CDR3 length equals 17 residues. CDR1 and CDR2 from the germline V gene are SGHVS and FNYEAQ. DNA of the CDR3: TGTGCCAGCAGTTCTACCCAGGGGTCGCGCGCTAATGAAAAACTGTTTTTT. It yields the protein CASSSTQGSRANEKLFF.

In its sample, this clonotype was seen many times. Here the CDR3 reads CASRDSGGKETQYF. The CDR3, as DNA: TGTGCCAGCAGAGACAGCGGGGGTAAAGAGACCCAGTACTTC. J is TRBJ2-5 and V is TRBV2, with 8 bases lining up with TRBD2. Per the germline V gene, CDR1 is SNHLY and CDR2 is FYNNEI. Trimming took 6 bases from V and 3 from J; bases not matched to a gene: 6. This CDR3 region has 14 residues.

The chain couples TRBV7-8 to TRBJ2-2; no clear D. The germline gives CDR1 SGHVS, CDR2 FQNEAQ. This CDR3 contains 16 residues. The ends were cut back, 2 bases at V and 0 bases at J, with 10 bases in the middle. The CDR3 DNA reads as TGTGCCAGCAGCTTAATCGGGCTAACGAACACCGGGGAGCTGTTTTTT. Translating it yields CASSLIGLTNTGELFF.

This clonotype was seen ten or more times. In nucleotides, the CDR3 is TGTGCCATCAGCGCACCGGAGACCGAAGCTTTCTTT. Its protein product is CAISAPETEAFF. The chain is built from TRBV10-3 and TRBJ1-1, with no clear D. The V end was cut by 6 bases, the J end by 8 bases, with 13 bases between. CDR1 ENHRY and CDR2 SYGVKD come from the germline V gene. The CDR3 runs 12 residues.

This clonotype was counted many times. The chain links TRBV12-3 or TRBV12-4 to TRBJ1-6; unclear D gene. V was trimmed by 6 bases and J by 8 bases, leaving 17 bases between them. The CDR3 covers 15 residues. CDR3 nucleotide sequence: TGTGCCAGCAGCCAAGGCGGGTTCGGGGATTCACCCCTCCACTTT. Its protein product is CASSQGGFGDSPLHF.

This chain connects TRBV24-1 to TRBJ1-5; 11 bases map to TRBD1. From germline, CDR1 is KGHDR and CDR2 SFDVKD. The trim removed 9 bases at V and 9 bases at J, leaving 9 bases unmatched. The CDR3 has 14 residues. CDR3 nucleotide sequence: TGTGCCACCGAAGGGACAGGGGGGAGATCGCCCCAGCATTTT. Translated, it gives CATEGTGGRSPQHF.

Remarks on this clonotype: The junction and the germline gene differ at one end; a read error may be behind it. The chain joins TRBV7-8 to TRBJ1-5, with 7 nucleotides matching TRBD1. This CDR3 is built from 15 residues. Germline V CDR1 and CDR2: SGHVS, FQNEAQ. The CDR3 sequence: CASRLGQALNQPQHF. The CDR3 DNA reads TGTGCCAGCAGATTAGGACAGGCTCTCAATCAGCCCCAGCATTTT.

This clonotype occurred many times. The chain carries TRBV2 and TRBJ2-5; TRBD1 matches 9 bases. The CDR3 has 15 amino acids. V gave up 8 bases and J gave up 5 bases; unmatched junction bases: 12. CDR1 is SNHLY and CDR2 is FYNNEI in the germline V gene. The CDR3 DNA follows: TGTGCCAGCGGGCCAGGACAGGGGAGGGGTGAGACCCAGTACTTC. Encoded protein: CASGPGQGRGETQYF. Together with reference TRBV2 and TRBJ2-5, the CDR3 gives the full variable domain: EPEVTQTPSHQVTQMGQEVILRCVPISNHLYFYWYRQILGQKVEFLVSFYNNEISEKSEIFDDQFSVERPDGSNFTLKIRSTKLEDSAMYFCASGPGQGRGETQYFGPGTRLLVL.

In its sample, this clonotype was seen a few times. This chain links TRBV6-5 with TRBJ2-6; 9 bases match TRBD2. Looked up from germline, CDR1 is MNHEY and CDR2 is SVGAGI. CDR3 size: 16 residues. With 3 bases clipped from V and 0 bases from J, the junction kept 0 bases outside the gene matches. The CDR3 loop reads CASSYSGGSGANVLTF. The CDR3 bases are TGTGCCAGCAGTTATAGCGGGGGCTCTGGGGCCAACGTCCTGACTTTC.

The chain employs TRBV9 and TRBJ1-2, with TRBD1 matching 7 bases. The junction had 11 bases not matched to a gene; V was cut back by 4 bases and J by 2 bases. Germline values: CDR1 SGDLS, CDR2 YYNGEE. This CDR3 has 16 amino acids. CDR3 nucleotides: TGTGCCAGCAGCCAAGAACAGGGGAGCGCAAACTATGGCTACACCTTC. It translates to CASSQEQGSANYGYTF. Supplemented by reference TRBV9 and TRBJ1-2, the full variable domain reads DSGVTQTPKHLITATGQRVTLRCSPRSGDLSVYWYQQSLDQGLQFLIQYYNGEERAKGNILERFSAQQFPDLHSELNLSSLELGDSALYFCASSQEQGSANYGYTFGSGTRLTVV.

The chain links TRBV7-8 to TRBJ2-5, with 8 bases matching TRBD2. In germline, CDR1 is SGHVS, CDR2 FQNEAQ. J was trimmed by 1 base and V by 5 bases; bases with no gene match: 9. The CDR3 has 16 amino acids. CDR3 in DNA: TGTGCCAGCAGCCTACCAACCGGGAGGGCCCAAGAGACCCAGTACTTC. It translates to CASSLPTGRAQETQYF.

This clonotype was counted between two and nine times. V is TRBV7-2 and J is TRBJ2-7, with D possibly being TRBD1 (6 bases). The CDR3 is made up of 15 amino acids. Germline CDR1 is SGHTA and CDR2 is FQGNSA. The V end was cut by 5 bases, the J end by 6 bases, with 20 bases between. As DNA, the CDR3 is TGTGCCAGCAGCCCCCGGACCCAGACAGGCCTCGAGCAGTACTTC. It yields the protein CASSPRTQTGLEQYF.

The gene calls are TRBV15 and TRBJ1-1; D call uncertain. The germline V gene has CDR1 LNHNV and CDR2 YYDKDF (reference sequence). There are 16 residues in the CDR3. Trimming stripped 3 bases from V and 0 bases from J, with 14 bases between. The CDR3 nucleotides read TGTGCCACCAGCAGCCCCTGGCAGGAGCTGAACACTGAAGCTTTCTTT. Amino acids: CATSSPWQELNTEAFF.

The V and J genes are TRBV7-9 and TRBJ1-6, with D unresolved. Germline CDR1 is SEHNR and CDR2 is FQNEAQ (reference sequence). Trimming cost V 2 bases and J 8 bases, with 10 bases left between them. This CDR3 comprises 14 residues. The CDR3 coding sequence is TGTGCCAGCAGCTTAACGGGCCAGCATTCACCCCTCCACTTT. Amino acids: CASSLTGQHSPLHF. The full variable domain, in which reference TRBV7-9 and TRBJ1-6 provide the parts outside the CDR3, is DTGVSQNPRHKITKRGQNVTFRCDPISEHNRLYWYRQTLGQGPEFLTYFQNEAQLEKSRLLSDRFSAERPKGSFSTLEIQRTEQGDSAMYLCASSLTGQHSPLHFGNGTRLTVT.

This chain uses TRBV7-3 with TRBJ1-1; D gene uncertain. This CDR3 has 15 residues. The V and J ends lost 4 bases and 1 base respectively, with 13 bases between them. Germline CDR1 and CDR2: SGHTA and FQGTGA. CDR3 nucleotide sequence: TGTGCCAGCAGCTACACGCCACAGCCGAACACTGAAGCTTTCTTT. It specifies CASSYTPQPNTEAFF. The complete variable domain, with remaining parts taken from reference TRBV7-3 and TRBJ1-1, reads GAGVSQTPSNKVTEKGKYVELRCDPISGHTALYWYRQSLGQGPEFLIYFQGTGAADDSGLPNDRFFAVRPEGSVSTLKIQRTERGDSAVYLCASSYTPQPNTEAFFGQGTRLTVV.

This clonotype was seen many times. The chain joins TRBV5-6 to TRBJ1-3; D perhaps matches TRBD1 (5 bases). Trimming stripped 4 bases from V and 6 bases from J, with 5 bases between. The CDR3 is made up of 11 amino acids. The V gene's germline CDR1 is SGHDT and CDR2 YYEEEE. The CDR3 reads CASSGANTIYF. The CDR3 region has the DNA TGTGCCAGCAGCGGGGCAAACACCATATATTTT. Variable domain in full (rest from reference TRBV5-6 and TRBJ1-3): DAGVTQSPTHLIKTRGQQVTLRCSPKSGHDTVSWYQQALGQGPQFIFQYYEEEERQRGNFPDRFSGHQFPNYSSELNVNALLLGDSALYLCASSGANTIYFGEGSWLTVV.

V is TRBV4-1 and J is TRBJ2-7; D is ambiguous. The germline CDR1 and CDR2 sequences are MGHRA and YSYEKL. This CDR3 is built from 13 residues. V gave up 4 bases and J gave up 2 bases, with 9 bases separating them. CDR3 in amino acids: CASSPEAAYEQYF. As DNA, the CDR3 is TGCGCCAGCAGCCCGGAAGCAGCCTACGAGCAGTACTTC.

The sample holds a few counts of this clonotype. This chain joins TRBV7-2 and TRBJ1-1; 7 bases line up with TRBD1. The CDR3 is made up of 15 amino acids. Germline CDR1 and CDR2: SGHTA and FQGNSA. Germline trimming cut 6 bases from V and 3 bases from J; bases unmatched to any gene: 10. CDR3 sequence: CASSLTGDSHTEAFF. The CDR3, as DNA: TGTGCCAGCAGTTTAACGGGGGACAGTCACACTGAAGCTTTCTTT.

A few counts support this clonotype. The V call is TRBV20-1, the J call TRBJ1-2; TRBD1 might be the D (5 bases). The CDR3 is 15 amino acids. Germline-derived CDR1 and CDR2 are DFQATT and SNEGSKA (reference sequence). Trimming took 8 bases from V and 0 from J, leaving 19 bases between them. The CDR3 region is CSTQRDARTNYGYTF. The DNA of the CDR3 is TGCAGTACCCAGAGGGACGCTAGGACTAACTATGGCTACACCTTC.

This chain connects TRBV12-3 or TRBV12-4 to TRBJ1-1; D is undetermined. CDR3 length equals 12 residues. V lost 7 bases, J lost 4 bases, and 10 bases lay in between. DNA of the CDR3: TGTGCCAGCATCCGGAGTCTCACTGAAGCTTTCTTT. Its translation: CASIRSLTEAFF.